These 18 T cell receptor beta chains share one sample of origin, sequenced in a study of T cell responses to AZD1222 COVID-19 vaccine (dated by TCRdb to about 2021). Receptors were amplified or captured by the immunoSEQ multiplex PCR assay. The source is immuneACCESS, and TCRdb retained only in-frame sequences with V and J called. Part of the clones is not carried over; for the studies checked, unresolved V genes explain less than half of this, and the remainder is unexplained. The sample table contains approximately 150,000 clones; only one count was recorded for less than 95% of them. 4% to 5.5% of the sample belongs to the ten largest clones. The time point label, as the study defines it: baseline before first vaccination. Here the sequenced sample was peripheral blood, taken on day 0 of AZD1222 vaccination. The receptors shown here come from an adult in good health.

The CDR3 is CSGNPDSRGDTQYF. CDR3 nucleotide sequence: TGCAGCGGTAACCCGGACTCCAGGGGAGATACGCAGTATTTT. This sequence joins TRBV29-1 and TRBJ2-3; possible D gene TRBD1, 6 bases. V lost 7 bases to trimming and J lost 5 bases, with 19 bases between them. The CDR3 extends over 14 amino acids. Germline V gives CDR1 SQVTM, CDR2 ANQGSEA.

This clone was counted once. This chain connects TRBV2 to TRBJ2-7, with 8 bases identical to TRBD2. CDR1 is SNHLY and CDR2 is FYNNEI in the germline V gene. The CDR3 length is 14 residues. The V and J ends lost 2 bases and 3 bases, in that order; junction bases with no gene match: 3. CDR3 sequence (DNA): TGTGCCAGCAGTGAACAGCGGGAGTACTACGAGCAGTACTTC. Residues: CASSEQREYYEQYF.

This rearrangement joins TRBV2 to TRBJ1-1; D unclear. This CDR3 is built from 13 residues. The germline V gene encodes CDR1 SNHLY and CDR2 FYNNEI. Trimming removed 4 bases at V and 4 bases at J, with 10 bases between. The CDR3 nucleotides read TGTGCCAGCAGTGGACGATGGAGCACTGAAGCTTTCTTT. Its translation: CASSGRWSTEAFF.

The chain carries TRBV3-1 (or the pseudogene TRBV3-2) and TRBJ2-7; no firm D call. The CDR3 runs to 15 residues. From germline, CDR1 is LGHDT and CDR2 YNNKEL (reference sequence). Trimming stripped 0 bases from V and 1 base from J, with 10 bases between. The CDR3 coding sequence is TGTGCCAGCAGCCAAGAGGCGGTGGTTTCCTACGAGCAGTACTTC. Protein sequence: CASSQEAVVSYEQYF.

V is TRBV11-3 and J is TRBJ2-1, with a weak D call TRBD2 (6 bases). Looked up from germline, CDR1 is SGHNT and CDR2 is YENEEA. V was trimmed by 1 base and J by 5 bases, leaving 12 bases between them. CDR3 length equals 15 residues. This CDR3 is CASSLGTKPNNEQFF. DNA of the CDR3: TGTGCCAGCAGCTTAGGGACTAAACCGAACAATGAGCAGTTCTTC.

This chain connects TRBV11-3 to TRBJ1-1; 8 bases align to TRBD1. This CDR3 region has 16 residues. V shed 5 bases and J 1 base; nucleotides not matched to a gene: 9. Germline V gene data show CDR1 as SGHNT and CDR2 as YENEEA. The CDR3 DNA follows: TGTGCCAGCAGCCCCGGACAGGGACTTAGGAACACTGAAGCTTTCTTT. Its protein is CASSPGQGLRNTEAFF.

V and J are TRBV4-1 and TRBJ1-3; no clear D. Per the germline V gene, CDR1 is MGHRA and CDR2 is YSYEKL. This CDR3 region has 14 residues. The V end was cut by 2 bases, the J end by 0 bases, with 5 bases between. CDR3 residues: CASSQPSSGNTIYF. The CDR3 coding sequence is TGCGCCAGCAGCCAACCCAGCTCTGGAAACACCATATATTTT.

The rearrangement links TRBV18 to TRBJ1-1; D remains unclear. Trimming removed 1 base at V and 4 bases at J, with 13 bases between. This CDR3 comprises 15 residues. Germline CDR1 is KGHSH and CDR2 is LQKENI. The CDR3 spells CASSPRSEGATEAFF. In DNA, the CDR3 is TGTGCCAGCTCACCACGATCGGAAGGCGCCACTGAAGCTTTCTTT. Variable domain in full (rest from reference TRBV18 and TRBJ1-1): NAGVMQNPRHLVRRRGQEARLRCSPMKGHSHVYWYRQLPEEGLKFMVYLQKENIIDESGMPKERFSAEFPKEGPSILRIQQVVRGDSAAYFCASSPRSEGATEAFFGQGTRLTVV.

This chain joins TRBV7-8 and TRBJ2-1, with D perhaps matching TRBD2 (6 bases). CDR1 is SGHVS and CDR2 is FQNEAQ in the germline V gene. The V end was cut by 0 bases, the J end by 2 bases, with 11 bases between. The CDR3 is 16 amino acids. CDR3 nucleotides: TGTGCCAGCAGCTTAGCGTGGAGGACTACCTACAATGAGCAGTTCTTC. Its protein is CASSLAWRTTYNEQFF. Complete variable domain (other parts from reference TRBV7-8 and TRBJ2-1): GAGVSQSPRYKVAKRGQDVALRCDPISGHVSLFWYQQALGQGPEFLTYFQNEAQLDKSGLPSDRFFAERPEGSVSTLKIQRTQQEDSAVYLCASSLAWRTTYNEQFFGPGTRLTVL.

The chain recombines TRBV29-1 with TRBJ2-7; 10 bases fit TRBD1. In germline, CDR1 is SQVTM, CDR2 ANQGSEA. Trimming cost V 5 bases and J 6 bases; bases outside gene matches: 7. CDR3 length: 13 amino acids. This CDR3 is CSVRGQGPIEQYF. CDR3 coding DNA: TGCAGCGTTAGGGGACAGGGGCCTATCGAGCAGTACTTC.

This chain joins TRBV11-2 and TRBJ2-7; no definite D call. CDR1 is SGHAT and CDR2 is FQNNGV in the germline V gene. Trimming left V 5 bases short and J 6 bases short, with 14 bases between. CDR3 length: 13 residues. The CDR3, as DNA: TGTGCCAGCAGCCACGGTGGGTGGACCGAGCAGTACTTC. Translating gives CASSHGGWTEQYF.

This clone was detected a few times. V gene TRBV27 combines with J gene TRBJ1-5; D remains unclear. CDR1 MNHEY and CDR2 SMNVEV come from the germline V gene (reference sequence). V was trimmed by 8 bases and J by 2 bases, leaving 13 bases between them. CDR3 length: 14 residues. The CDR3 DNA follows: TGTGCCAGCGGACCCCGGCGGGGCAATCAGCCCCAGCATTTT. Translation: CASGPRRGNQPQHF.

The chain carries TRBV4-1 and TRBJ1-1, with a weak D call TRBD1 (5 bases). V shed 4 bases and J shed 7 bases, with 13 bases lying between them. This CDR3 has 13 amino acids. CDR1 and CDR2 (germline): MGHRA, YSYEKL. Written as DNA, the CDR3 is TGCGCCAGCAGCCGTTGGGGCGAAGGTGAAGCTTTCTTT. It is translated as CASSRWGEGEAFF.

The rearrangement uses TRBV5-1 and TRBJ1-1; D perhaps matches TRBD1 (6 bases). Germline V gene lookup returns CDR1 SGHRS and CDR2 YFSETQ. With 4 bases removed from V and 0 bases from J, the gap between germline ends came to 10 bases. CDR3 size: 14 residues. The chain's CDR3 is CASSTDSLNTEAFF. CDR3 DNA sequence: TGCGCCAGCAGCACGGACAGTCTGAACACTGAAGCTTTCTTT.

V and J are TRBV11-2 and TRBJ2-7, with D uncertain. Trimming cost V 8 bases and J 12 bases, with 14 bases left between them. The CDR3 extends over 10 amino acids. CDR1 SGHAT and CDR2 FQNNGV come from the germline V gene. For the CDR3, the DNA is TGTGCCAGCGAGCCGGGTAACGGGTACTTC. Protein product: CASEPGNGYF. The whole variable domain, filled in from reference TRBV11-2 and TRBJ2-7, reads EAGVAQSPRYKIIEKRQSVAFWCNPISGHATLYWYQQILGQGPKLLIQFQNNGVVDDSQLPKDRFSAERLKGVDSTLKIQPAKLEDSAVYLCASEPGNGYFGPGTRLTVT.

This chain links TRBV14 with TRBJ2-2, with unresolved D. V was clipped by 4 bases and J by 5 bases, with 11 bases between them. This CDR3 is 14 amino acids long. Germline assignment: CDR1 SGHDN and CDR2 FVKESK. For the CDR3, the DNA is TGTGCCAGCAGCCGCCCGAGAGAGACCGGGGAGCTGTTTTTT. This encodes CASSRPRETGELFF. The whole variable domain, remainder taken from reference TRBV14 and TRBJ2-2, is EAGVTQFPSHSVIEKGQTVTLRCDPISGHDNLYWYRRVMGKEIKFLLHFVKESKQDESGMPNNRFLAERTGGTYSTLKVQPAELEDSGVYFCASSRPRETGELFFGEGSRLTVL.

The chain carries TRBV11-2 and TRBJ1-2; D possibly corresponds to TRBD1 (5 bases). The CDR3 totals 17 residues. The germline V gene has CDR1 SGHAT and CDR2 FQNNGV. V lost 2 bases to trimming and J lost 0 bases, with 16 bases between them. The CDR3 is CASSLRGTPLANYGYTF. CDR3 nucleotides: TGTGCCAGCAGCTTAAGGGGTACCCCTTTGGCTAACTATGGCTACACCTTC.

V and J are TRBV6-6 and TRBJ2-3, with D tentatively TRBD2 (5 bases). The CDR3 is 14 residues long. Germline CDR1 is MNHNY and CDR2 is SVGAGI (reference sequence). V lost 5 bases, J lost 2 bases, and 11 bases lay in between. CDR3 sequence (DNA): TGTGCCAGCAGTACAAGCGGTTACACAGATACGCAGTATTTT. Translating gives CASSTSGYTDTQYF.